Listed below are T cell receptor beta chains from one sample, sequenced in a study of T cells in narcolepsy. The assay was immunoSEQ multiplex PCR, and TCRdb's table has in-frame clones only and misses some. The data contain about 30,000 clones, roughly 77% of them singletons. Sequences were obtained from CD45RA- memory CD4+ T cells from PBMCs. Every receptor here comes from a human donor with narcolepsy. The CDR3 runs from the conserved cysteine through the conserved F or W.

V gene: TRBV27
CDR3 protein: CASSSYRENEQFF

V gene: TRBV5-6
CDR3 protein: CASSLTGTGGAYGYTF

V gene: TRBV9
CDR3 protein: CASSVVGPNTEAFF

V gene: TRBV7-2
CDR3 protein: CASSPTLAGVKDTQYF

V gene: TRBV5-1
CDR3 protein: CASATGHSSGANVLTF

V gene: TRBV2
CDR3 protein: CASSLAGGNTGELFF

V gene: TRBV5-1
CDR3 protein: CASSNGATWGTEAFF

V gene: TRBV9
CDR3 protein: CASSIAGGGDTQYF

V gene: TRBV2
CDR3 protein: CASSRARDQPQHF

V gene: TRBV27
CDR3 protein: CASRPGLAGVGALQGVYF

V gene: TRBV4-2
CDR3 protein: CASSQDGTDTQYF

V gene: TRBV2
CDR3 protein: CASSEARGGYTF

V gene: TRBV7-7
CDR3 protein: CASSLGGGTEAFF

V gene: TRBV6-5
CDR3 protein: CASRNLRYNEQFF

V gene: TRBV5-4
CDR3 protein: CASSSETVNYGYTF

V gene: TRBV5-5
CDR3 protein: CASSLALGQGIEDYTF

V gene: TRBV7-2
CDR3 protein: CASSLKTSARQYF

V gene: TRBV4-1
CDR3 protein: CASSPHQGTNEKLFF

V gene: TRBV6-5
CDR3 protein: CASSAKTGWAAFF

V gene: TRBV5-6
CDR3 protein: CASSLSFGSSSYNEQFF

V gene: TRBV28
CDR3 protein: CASSLMQGSNTEAFF

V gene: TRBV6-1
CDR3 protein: CASMWEADTQYF

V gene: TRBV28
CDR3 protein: CASRTGTSGGNEQFF

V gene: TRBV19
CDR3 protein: CASSMTSGSSGANVLTF

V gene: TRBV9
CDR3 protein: CASSVGGVGGNEQFF

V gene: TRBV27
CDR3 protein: CASSLNSYEQYF

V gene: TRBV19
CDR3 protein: CASSVTGGRGQPQHF

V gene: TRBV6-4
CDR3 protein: CASTAAPGNSPLHF

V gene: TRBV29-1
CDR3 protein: CSVDRGTGEQFF

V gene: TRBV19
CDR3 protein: CASTVTSGNSYNEQFF

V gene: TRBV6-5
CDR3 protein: CASRGQGDSYEQYF

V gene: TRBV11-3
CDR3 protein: CASSPGQDYGYTF

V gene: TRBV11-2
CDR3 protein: CASSSRIVNLEQYF

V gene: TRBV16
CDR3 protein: CASSPLDSLNTEAFF

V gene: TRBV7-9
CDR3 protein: CASSPGRTNQGDTQYF

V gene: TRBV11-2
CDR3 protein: CASSFKLDNSPLHF

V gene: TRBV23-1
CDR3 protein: CASSQSPPPVCTIYF

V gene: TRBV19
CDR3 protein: CASSIAGRSSYEQYF

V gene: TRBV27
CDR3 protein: CASSLAAGQGFSEAFF

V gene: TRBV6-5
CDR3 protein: CASTLRDNSYNEQFF

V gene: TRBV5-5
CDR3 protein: CASSGIFRDRVALWGGYTF

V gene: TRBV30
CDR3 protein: CALGRLKGSNQPQHF

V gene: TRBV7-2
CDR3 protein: CASSFFGTGATEAFF

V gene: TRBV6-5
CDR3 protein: CASSPPQGNTIYF

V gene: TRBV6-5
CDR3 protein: CASRVPGQAYEQYF

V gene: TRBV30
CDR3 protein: CAWRADSNQPQHF

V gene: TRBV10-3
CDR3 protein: CAISGGTDTQYF

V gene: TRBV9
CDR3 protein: CASSPTDNEQFF

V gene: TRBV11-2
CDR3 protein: CASSSALLWTQYF

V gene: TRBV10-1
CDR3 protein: CASSESTVGEQFF

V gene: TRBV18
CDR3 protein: CASSQLPVDGSSGANVLTF

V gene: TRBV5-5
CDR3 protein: CASSLGASSYGYTF

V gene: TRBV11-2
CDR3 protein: CASSFSRNGKNIQYF

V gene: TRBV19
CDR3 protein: CASQRYGEQFF